The 31 T cell receptor beta chains presented below share a single source sample, sequenced in a study of blood T cell repertoires in COVID-19. Clones were read by immunoSEQ multiplex PCR, and TCRdb kept only the in-frame ones, dropping some. In the table there are approximately 250,000 clones, over 70% of which are singletons. Sequencing input: PBMCs or T cells enriched from blood (not recorded which). The receptors shown here come from a woman in her 40s who had been exposed to COVID-19.

This rearrangement joins TRBV6-5 to TRBJ2-2; 13 bases are a match to TRBD2. J was trimmed by 6 bases and V by 8 bases; bases with no gene match: 3. The CDR3 extends over 14 amino acids. Germline V gives CDR1 MNHEY, CDR2 SVGAGI. CDR3 sequence (DNA): TGTGCCAGCGGGGGACTAGCGGGACCCGGGGAGCTGTTTTTT. Encoded protein: CASGGLAGPGELFF.

The chain employs TRBV28 and TRBJ1-5; TRBD1 aligns across 7 bases. The trim removed 1 base at V and 0 bases at J, leaving 15 bases unmatched. Germline CDR1 is MDHEN and CDR2 is SYDVKM. The CDR3 covers 20 residues. CDR3 in DNA: TGTGCCAGCAGTTTATTAGTTGGCAGGGGGTACGTCTATAGCAATCAGCCCCAGCATTTT. This codes for CASSLLVGRGYVYSNQPQHF.

On this clone itself: Other DNA sequences in the sample encode the same CDR3. The chain employs TRBV12-3 or TRBV12-4 and TRBJ1-5; D not resolved. Deletions cut 6 bases from V and 0 bases from J, with 3 bases between. This CDR3 has 12 residues. The CDR3 region has the DNA TGTGCCAGCAGAGCTAGCAATCAGCCCCAGCATTTT. It codes for CASRASNQPQHF.

The chain couples TRBV9 to TRBJ2-2; 9 bases align to TRBD2. Germline loops: CDR1 SGDLS, CDR2 YYNGEE. The CDR3 runs 16 residues. Trimming removed 4 bases from V and 4 bases from J; junction bases left unmatched: 8. The CDR3 is CASSRGGTSRTGELFF. Written as DNA, the CDR3 is TGTGCCAGCAGCCGAGGGGGGACTAGCCGCACCGGGGAGCTGTTTTTT.

J is TRBJ1-3 and V is TRBV5-6; TRBD1 matches at 11 bases. After removal of 4 bases from V and 5 bases from J, the junction contained 5 bases not matched to a gene. The CDR3 sequence is 15 residues long. In germline, CDR1 is SGHDT, CDR2 YYEEEE. The DNA of the CDR3 is TGTGCCAGCAGCATCGGACAGGGGGCTAGAAACACCATATATTTT. Translated, it gives CASSIGQGARNTIYF.

The chain couples TRBV28 to TRBJ1-2, with 9 bases aligning to TRBD1. V dropped 7 bases and J dropped 8; count of bases not matched to a gene: 11. CDR1 and CDR2 from the germline V gene are MDHEN and SYDVKM. The length of the CDR3 is 14 residues. The CDR3 nucleotides are TGTGCCAGCACTCGCCCGGGACAGGGTTTCGGCTACACCTTC. This sequence encodes CASTRPGQGFGYTF.

This clone has a single count. The CDR3 nucleotides are TGTGCCAGCAGCTTAGGCCCCACATCAACCGGGGAGCTGTTTTTT. Protein: CASSLGPTSTGELFF. The genes are TRBV13 and TRBJ2-2; no definite D call. V dropped 0 bases and J dropped 5 bases, with 10 bases sitting between them. Germline CDR1 is PRHDT and CDR2 is FYEKMQ (reference sequence). The CDR3 spans 15 residues.

The chain uses TRBV18 and TRBJ2-5, with D unresolved. The CDR3 extends over 11 amino acids. Deletions cut 6 bases from V and 5 bases from J, with 7 bases between. Germline-derived CDR1 and CDR2 are KGHSH and LQKENI. The CDR3 DNA reads as TGTGCCAGCTCTGCCCGGGAGACCCAGTACTTC. Protein: CASSARETQYF.

This clone was recorded at least ten times. The chain combines TRBV5-4 with TRBJ1-1, with D tentatively TRBD1 (5 bases). Germline loops: CDR1 SGHNT, CDR2 YYREEE (reference sequence). The V end was cut by 9 bases, the J end by 4 bases, with 16 bases between. CDR3 length: 13 amino acids. The CDR3 coding sequence is TGTGCCACCAACCTCCCGGGGGGCACTGAAGCTTTCTTT. The encoded protein is CATNLPGGTEAFF.

The chain joins TRBV29-1 to TRBJ2-7; TRBD1 aligns across 12 bases. CDR3 length: 15 amino acids. With 7 bases clipped from V and 0 bases from J, the junction kept 7 bases outside the gene matches. The V gene's germline CDR1 is SQVTM and CDR2 ANQGSEA. CDR3 coding DNA: TGCAGCGCCGGGACAGGGGGCGACCCCTCCTACGAGCAGTACTTC. Protein product: CSAGTGGDPSYEQYF.

V usage is TRBV3-1 (or the pseudogene TRBV3-2) and J usage is TRBJ2-3; 10 bases fit TRBD2. The CDR3 contains 19 residues. Germline assignment: CDR1 LGHDT and CDR2 YNNKEL (reference sequence). V lost 4 bases to trimming and J lost 1 base; unmatched junction nucleotides: 14. CDR3 region: CASSREGAGAGGGTDTQYF. Written as DNA, the CDR3 is TGTGCCAGCAGCCGGGAGGGCGCGGGAGCGGGAGGGGGCACAGATACGCAGTATTTT.

The chain employs TRBV5-1 and TRBJ1-2; D gene ambiguous. Germline V gene lookup returns CDR1 SGHRS and CDR2 YFSETQ. V dropped 0 bases and J dropped 0 bases, with 6 bases sitting between them. The CDR3 consists of 14 residues. The CDR3 protein is CASSLAGSNYGYTF. In nucleotides, the CDR3 is TGCGCCAGCAGCTTGGCGGGTTCTAACTATGGCTACACCTTC.

The CDR3 reads CASNLWGPGELFF. The CDR3 bases are TGTGCCAGCAACCTGTGGGGGCCCGGGGAGCTGTTTTTT. This chain links TRBV6-5 with TRBJ2-2; a weak D match, TRBD1 (6 bases). Per germline, CDR1 MNHEY and CDR2 SVGAGI. V lost 7 bases to trimming and J lost 6 bases, with 12 bases between them. The CDR3 extends over 13 amino acids.

The rearrangement uses TRBV7-2 and TRBJ1-4, with 9 nucleotides matching TRBD1. The trim removed 3 bases at V and 5 bases at J, leaving 1 base unmatched. The length of the CDR3 is 14 residues. Germline V CDR1 and CDR2: SGHTA, FQGNSA. The CDR3 DNA sequence: TGTGCCAGCAGCTTCGGACAGGGGAATGAAAAACTGTTTTTT. Residues: CASSFGQGNEKLFF.

This clone was observed once. The chain uses TRBV13 and TRBJ2-2; unclear D gene. Germline CDR1 PRHDT, CDR2 FYEKMQ (reference sequence). Trimming shortened V by 5 bases and J by 10 bases, and 11 bases separated the two germline ends. This CDR3 region has 12 residues. CDR3 coding DNA: TGTGCCAGCAGCCCAGGAAACGAGGAGCTGTTTTTT. This gives the protein CASSPGNEELFF.

The chain joins TRBV5-1 to TRBJ2-2; D gene uncertain. The CDR3 runs to 14 residues. The ends were cut back, 0 bases at V and 5 bases at J, with 8 bases in the middle. Per the germline V gene, CDR1 is SGHRS and CDR2 is YFSETQ. The chain's CDR3 is CASSLGRWTGELFF. DNA for the CDR3: TGCGCCAGCAGCTTGGGGAGATGGACCGGGGAGCTGTTTTTT.

The table lists this clone with a count of one. The V gene is TRBV28, the J gene TRBJ2-7; tentatively, D is TRBD2 (5 bases). Trimming took 5 bases from V and 0 from J, leaving 8 bases between them. This CDR3 has 13 amino acids. The germline V gene encodes CDR1 MDHEN and CDR2 SYDVKM. The CDR3 spells CASSTGYSYEQYF. In DNA form, the CDR3 reads TGTGCCAGCAGTACGGGGTACTCCTACGAGCAGTACTTC.

A word on this clone: An end of the junction differs from the germline gene, which may be a read error. The chain joins TRBV18 to TRBJ1-2, with 8 bases identical to TRBD1. Germline V gene lookup returns CDR1 KGHSH and CDR2 LQKENI. The CDR3 runs to 16 residues. CDR3 sequence reads: CASSPQPSGGVYGYTF. The CDR3 DNA is TGTGCCAGCTCGCCACAACCCTCAGGGGGCGTCTATGGCTACACCTTC.

The rearrangement links TRBV12-3 or TRBV12-4 to TRBJ1-1; possibly TRBD1 for D (5 bases). The CDR3 loop spans 13 amino acids. V was pared by 3 bases and J by 5 bases, with 10 bases between. The CDR3 is CASSLAGRTEAFF. The CDR3 DNA reads as TGTGCCAGCAGTTTGGCAGGGAGGACTGAAGCTTTCTTT.

The V call is TRBV6-2 or TRBV6-3, the J call TRBJ2-3; D call uncertain. The ends were cut back, 6 bases at V and 6 bases at J, with 10 bases in the middle. The CDR3 is 12 amino acids. The germline V gene encodes CDR1 MNHEY and CDR2 SVGEGT. DNA of the CDR3: TGTGCCAGCAGCCGAATCAGGGATACGCAGTATTTT. It is translated as CASSRIRDTQYF.

This sequence joins TRBV6-5 and TRBJ1-6; D gene ambiguous. V was pared by 6 bases and J by 6 bases, with 9 bases between. CDR3 length: 13 amino acids. Germline CDR1 is MNHEY and CDR2 is SVGAGI. The CDR3 is CASSLELNSPLHF. Written as DNA, the CDR3 is TGTGCCAGCAGCCTAGAACTTAATTCACCCCTCCACTTT.

V and J are TRBV12-3 or TRBV12-4 and TRBJ1-1; possible D gene TRBD1, 6 bases. Between the trimmed V and J ends, which lost 6 bases and 4 bases, there was a span of 12 bases. This CDR3 has 13 amino acids. The CDR3 nucleotides read TGTGCCAGCAGGAACAGGGCCGGCACTGAAGCTTTCTTT. It codes for CASRNRAGTEAFF.

Comment on this clone: At the DNA level, this CDR3 is encoded by other sequences in the same sample as well. This chain joins TRBV5-1 and TRBJ1-1; no firm D call. The CDR3 has 13 residues. CDR1 and CDR2 from the germline V gene are SGHRS and YFSETQ. The V end was cut by 1 base, the J end by 1 base, with 5 bases between. The CDR3 bases are TGCGCCAGCAGCTTGCGCGGGAACACTGAAGCTTTCTTT. It translates to CASSLRGNTEAFF. The full variable domain, rest sourced from reference TRBV5-1 and TRBJ1-1, is KAGVTQTPRYLIKTRGQQVTLSCSPISGHRSVSWYQQTPGQGLQFLFEYFSETQRNKGNFPGRFSGRQFSNSRSEMNVSTLELGDSALYLCASSLRGNTEAFFGQGTRLTVV.

This sequence joins TRBV19 and TRBJ1-6; 8 nucleotides agree with TRBD1. With 6 bases clipped from V and 3 bases from J, the junction kept 13 bases outside the gene matches. The germline CDR1 and CDR2 sequences are LNHDA and SQIVND (reference sequence). The CDR3 length is 18 residues. The CDR3 protein is CASRSRGPNPIYNSPLHF. CDR3 DNA: TGTGCCAGTAGGAGCAGGGGGCCCAATCCCATCTATAATTCACCCCTCCACTTT.

This clone was observed once. The chain's CDR3 is CASSQDWRGRGLANTIYF. The CDR3 region has the DNA TGCGCCAGCAGCCAAGATTGGCGTGGGAGGGGCCTTGCTAACACCATATATTTT. The gene calls are TRBV4-3 and TRBJ1-3; maybe TRBD1 (5 bases). The CDR3 is 18 amino acids. Trimming pared 0 bases from V and 7 bases from J, leaving 22 bases between. The germline CDR1 and CDR2 sequences are LGHNA and YSLEER.

CDR3 sequence (DNA): TGTGCCAGCAGCGAACGACTAGCGGGGGATGTCGGCGAGCTGTTTTTT. Translating it yields CASSERLAGDVGELFF. The chain employs TRBV7-2 and TRBJ2-2; 12 bases are a match to TRBD2. Trimming removed 5 bases from V and 11 bases from J; junction bases left unmatched: 12. The germline V gene encodes CDR1 SGHTA and CDR2 FQGNSA. The CDR3 extends over 16 amino acids. The entire variable domain, with the rest obtained from reference TRBV7-2 and TRBJ2-2, is as follows: GAGVSQSPSNKVTEKGKDVELRCDPISGHTALYWYRQSLGQGLEFLIYFQGNSAPDKSGLPSDRFSAERTGGSVSTLTIQRTQQEDSAVYLCASSERLAGDVGELFFGEGSRLTVL.

This clone has only a few counts. V is TRBV28 and J is TRBJ1-3; 7 nucleotides line up with TRBD1. J was trimmed by 0 bases and V by 5 bases; bases with no gene match: 4. Germline lookup yields CDR1 MDHEN and CDR2 SYDVKM. CDR3 length equals 15 residues. The CDR3 DNA sequence: TGTGCCAGCAGTGGACAGGTGCTCTCTGGAAACACCATATATTTT. Amino acid sequence: CASSGQVLSGNTIYF.

The chain uses TRBV11-3 and TRBJ2-3, with 10 bases matching TRBD2. V was clipped by 5 bases and J by 7 bases; unmatched bases: 9. CDR3 size: 15 residues. In germline, CDR1 is SGHNT, CDR2 YENEEA. The CDR3 nucleotides read TGTGCCAGCAGCCTCTCAGCGGGGGGGCTCAATACGCAGTATTTT. As protein: CASSLSAGGLNTQYF. Combining the CDR3 with reference TRBV11-3 and TRBJ2-3 gives the whole variable domain EAGVVQSPRYKIIEKKQPVAFWCNPISGHNTLYWYLQNLGQGPELLIRYENEEAVDDSQLPKDRFSAERLKGVDSTLKIQPAELGDSAVYLCASSLSAGGLNTQYFGPGTRLTVL.

This chain uses TRBV7-8 with TRBJ1-2, with TRBD1 as a possible D gene (6 bases). The CDR3 contains 17 residues. Germline lookup yields CDR1 SGHVS and CDR2 FQNEAQ. Trimming pared 0 bases from V and 4 bases from J, leaving 18 bases between. The CDR3 here is CASSLAVPGATVYGYTF. For the CDR3, the DNA is TGTGCCAGCAGCTTAGCGGTCCCAGGGGCAACGGTCTATGGCTACACCTTC. The full variable domain, completed using reference TRBV7-8 and TRBJ1-2, is GAGVSQSPRYKVAKRGQDVALRCDPISGHVSLFWYQQALGQGPEFLTYFQNEAQLDKSGLPSDRFFAERPEGSVSTLKIQRTQQEDSAVYLCASSLAVPGATVYGYTFGSGTRLTVV.

The V gene is TRBV12-5, the J gene TRBJ2-2; TRBD1 matches 7 bases. The V and J ends lost 1 base and 3 bases, in that order; junction bases with no gene match: 14. Germline V lookup: CDR1 LGHNT, CDR2 FRNRAP. The CDR3 has 19 residues. CDR3 residues: CASGLDTPRGQLYTGELFF. In nucleotides, the CDR3 is TGTGCTAGTGGTTTGGACACCCCTCGGGGACAGTTATACACCGGGGAGCTGTTTTTT.

The chain joins TRBV9 to TRBJ2-1, with a tentative D call TRBD1 (7 bases). Germline CDR1 SGDLS, CDR2 YYNGEE. V was trimmed by 3 bases and J by 3 bases, leaving 19 bases between them. The length of the CDR3 is 17 residues. The CDR3 reads CASSAPSQGDFYNEQFF. The CDR3 coding sequence is TGTGCCAGCAGCGCACCGTCCCAGGGGGACTTCTACAATGAGCAGTTCTTC.